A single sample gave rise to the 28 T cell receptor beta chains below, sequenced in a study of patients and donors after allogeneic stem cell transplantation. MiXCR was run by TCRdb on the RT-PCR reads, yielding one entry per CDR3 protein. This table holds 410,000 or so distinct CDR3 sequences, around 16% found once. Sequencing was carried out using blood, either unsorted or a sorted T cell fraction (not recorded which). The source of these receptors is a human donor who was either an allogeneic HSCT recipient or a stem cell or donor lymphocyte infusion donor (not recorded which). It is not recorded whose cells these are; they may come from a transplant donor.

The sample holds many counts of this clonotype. The CDR3 spells CATSDRTGGGYTF. The CDR3, as DNA: TGTGCCACCAGCGATCGGACAGGGGGAGGCTACACCTTC. The J gene is TRBJ1-2, the V gene TRBV24-1, with 10 bases aligning to TRBD1. Trimming took 7 bases from V and 8 from J; bases not matched to a gene: 6. CDR3 length: 13 amino acids. Germline V gene lookup returns CDR1 KGHDR and CDR2 SFDVKD.

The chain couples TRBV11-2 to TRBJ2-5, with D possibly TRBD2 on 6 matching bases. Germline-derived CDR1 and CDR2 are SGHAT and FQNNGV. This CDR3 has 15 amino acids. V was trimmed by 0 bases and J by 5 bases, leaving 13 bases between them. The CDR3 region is CASSLDLSGAETQYF. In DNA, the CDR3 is TGTGCCAGCAGCTTAGATCTTAGCGGCGCGGAGACCCAGTACTTC.

In DNA, the CDR3 is TGTGCTAGCCGCGCGACCGATTACTACAATGAGCAGTTCTTC. The encoded protein is CASRATDYYNEQFF. V gene TRBV7-9 combines with J gene TRBJ2-1, with no clear D. Per germline, CDR1 SEHNR and CDR2 FQNEAQ (reference sequence). The CDR3 contains 14 residues.

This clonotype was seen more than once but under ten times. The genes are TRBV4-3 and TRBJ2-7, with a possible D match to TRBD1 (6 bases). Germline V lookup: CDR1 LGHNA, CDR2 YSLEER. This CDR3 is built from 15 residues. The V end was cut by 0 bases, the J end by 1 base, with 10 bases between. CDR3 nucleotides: TGCGCCAGCAGCCAAGAAGGGGGTTTATCCTACGAGCAGTACTTC. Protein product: CASSQEGGLSYEQYF.

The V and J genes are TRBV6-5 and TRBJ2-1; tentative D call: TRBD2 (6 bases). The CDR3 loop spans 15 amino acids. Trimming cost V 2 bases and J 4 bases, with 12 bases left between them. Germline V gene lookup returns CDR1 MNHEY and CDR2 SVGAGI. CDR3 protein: CASSYAGRSYNEQFF. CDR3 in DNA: TGTGCCAGCAGTTACGCGGGGCGATCTTACAATGAGCAGTTCTTC.

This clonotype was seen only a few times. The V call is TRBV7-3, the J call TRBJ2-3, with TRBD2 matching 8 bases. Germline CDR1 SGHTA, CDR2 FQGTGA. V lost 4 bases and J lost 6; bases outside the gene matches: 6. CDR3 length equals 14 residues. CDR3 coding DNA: TGTGCCAGCAGCTCACTAGCGGAGGAGGATACGCAGTATTTT. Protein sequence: CASSSLAEEDTQYF.

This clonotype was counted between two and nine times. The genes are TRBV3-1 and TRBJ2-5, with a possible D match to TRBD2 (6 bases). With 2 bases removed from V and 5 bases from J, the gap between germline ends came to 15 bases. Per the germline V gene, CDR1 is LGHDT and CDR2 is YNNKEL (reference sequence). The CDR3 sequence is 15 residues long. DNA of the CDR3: TGTGCCAGCAGCCAACTTCGGGGGACTGAGGAGACCCAGTACTTC. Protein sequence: CASSQLRGTEETQYF.

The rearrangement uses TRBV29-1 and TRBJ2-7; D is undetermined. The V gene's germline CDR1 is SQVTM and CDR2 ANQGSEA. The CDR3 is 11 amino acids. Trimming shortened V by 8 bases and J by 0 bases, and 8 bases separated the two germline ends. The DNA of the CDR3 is TGCAGCATTCGGAGCTCCTACGAGCAGTACTTC. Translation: CSIRSSYEQYF.

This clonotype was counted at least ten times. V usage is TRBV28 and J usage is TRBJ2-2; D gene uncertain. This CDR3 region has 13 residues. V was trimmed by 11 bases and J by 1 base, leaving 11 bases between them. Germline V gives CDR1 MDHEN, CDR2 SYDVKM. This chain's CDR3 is CAGGRKNTGELFF. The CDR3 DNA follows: TGTGCCGGTGGGCGGAAGAACACCGGGGAGCTGTTTTTT.

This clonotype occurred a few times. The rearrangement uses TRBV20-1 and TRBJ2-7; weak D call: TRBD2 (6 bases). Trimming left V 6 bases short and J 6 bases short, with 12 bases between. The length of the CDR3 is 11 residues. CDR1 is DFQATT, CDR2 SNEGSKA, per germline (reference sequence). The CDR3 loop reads CSARRGLEQYF. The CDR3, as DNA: TGCAGTGCCAGGAGGGGCCTCGAGCAGTACTTC.

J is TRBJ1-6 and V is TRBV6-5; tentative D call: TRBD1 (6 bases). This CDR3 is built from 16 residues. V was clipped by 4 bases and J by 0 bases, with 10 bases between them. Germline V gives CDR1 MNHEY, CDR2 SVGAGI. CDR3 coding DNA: TGTGCCAGCAGTTCGGGACATAGCTCCTATAATTCACCCCTCCACTTT. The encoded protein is CASSSGHSSYNSPLHF.

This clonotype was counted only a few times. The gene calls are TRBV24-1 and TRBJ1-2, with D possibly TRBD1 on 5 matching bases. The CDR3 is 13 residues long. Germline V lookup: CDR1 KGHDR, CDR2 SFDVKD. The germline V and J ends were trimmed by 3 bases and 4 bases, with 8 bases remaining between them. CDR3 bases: TGTGCCACCAGTGATGGAGACAGCTATGGCTACACCTTC. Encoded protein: CATSDGDSYGYTF.

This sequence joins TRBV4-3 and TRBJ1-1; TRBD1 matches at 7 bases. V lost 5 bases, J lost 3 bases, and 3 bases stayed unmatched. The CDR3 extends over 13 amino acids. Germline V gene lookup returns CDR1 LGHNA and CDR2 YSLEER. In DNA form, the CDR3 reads TGCGCCAGCAGCTATGGGACAGACACTGAAGCTTTCTTT. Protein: CASSYGTDTEAFF.

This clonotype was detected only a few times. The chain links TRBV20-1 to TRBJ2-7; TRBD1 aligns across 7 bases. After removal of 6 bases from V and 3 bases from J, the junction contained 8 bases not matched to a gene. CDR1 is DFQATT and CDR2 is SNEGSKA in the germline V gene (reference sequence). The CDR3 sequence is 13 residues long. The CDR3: CSAIRDSNYEQYF. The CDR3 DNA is TGCAGTGCAATCCGGGACAGCAACTACGAGCAGTACTTC.

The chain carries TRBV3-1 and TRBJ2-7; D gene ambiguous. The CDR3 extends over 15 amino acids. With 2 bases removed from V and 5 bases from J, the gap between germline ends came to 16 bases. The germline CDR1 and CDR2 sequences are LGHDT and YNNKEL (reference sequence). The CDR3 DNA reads TGTGCCAGCAGCCAACTGTCTAGTCTCATGGACGAGCAGTACTTC. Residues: CASSQLSSLMDEQYF.

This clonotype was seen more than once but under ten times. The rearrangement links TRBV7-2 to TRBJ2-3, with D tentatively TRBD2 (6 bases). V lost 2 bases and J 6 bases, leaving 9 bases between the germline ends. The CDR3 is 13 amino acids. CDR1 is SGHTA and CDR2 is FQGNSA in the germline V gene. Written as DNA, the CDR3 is TGTGCCAGCAGCTTACCTAGCGTCGATACGCAGTATTTT. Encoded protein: CASSLPSVDTQYF.

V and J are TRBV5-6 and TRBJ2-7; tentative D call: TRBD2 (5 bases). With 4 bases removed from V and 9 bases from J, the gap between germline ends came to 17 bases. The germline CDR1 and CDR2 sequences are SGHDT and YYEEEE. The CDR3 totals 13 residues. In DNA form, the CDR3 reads TGTGCCAGCAGCGCATTGAGGGAGTCACCGCAGTACTTC. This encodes CASSALRESPQYF.

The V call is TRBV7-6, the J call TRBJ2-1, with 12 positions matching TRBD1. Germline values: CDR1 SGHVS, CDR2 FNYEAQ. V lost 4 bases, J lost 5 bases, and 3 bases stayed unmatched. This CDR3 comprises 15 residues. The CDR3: CASSSGQGADNEQFF. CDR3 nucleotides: TGTGCCAGCAGCTCGGGACAGGGGGCTGACAATGAGCAGTTCTTC.

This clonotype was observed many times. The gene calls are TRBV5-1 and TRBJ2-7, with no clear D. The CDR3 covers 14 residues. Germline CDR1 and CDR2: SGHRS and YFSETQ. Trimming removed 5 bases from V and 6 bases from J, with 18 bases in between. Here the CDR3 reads CASSGTPPPLEQYF. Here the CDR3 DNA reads TGCGCCAGCAGTGGAACTCCTCCTCCCCTCGAGCAGTACTTC.

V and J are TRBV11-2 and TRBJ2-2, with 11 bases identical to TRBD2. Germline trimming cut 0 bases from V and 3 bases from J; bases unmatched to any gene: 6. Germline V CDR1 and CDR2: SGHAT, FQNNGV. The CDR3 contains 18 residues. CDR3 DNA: TGTGCCAGCAGCTTAGATTTCGGACTAGCGGGTCACACCGGGGAGCTGTTTTTT. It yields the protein CASSLDFGLAGHTGELFF.

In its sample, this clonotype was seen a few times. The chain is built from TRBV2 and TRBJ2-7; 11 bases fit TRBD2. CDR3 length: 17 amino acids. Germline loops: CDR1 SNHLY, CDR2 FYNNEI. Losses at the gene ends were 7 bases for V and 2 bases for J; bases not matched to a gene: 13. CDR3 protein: CASNSATSGGPTYEQYF. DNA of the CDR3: TGTGCCAGCAACTCCGCTACTAGCGGGGGACCTACCTACGAGCAGTACTTC. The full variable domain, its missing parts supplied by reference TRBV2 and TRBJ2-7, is EPEVTQTPSHQVTQMGQEVILRCVPISNHLYFYWYRQILGQKVEFLVSFYNNEISEKSEIFDDQFSVERPDGSNFTLKIRSTKLEDSAMYFCASNSATSGGPTYEQYFGPGTRLTVT.

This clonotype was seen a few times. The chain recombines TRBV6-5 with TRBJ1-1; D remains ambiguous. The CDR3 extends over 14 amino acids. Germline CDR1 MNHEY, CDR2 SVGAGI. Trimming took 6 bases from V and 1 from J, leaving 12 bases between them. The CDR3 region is CASRYSLGNTEAFF. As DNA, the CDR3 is TGTGCCAGCAGATACAGCCTAGGGAACACTGAAGCTTTCTTT.

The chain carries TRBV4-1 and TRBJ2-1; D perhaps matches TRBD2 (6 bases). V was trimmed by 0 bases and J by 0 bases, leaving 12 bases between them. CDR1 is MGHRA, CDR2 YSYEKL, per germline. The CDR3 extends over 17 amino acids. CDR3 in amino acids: CASSQDLAESSYNEQFF. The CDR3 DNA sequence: TGCGCCAGCAGCCAAGATTTAGCGGAGAGCTCCTACAATGAGCAGTTCTTC.

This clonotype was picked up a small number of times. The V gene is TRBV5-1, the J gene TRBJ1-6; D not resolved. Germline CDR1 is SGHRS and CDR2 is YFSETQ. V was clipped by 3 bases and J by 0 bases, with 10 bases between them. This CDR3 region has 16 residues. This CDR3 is CASSSGASSYNSPLHF. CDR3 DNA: TGCGCCAGCAGCTCGGGAGCTAGCTCCTATAATTCACCCCTCCACTTT.

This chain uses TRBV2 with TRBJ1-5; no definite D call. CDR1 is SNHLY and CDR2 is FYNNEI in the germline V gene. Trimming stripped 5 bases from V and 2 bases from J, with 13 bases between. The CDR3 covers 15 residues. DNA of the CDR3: TGTGCCAGCAGTAGGACGGGGAAGGGCAATCAGCCCCAGCATTTT. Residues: CASSRTGKGNQPQHF.

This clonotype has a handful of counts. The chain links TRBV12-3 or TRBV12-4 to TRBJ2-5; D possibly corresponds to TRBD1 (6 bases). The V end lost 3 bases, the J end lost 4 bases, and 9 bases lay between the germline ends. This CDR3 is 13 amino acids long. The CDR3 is CASSFMGAETQYF. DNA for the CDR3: TGTGCCAGCAGTTTTATGGGGGCAGAGACCCAGTACTTC.

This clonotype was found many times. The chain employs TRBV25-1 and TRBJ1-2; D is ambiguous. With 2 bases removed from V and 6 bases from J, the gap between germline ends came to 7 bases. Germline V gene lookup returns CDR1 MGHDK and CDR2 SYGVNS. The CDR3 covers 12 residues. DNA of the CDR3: TGTGCCAGCAGTGAAGGTCTACATGGCTACACCTTC. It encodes CASSEGLHGYTF.

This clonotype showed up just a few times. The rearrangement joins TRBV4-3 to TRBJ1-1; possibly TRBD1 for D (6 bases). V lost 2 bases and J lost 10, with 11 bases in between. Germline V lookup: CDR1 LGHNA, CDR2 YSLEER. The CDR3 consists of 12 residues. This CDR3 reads CASSQLGQVAFF. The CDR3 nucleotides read TGCGCCAGCAGCCAACTGGGACAAGTAGCTTTCTTT.